A selection of T cell receptor beta chains follows, all from one sample in a study of blood T cell repertoires in COVID-19. Profiled with immunoSEQ multiplex PCR; TCRdb holds only in-frame clones, not every one. The sample includes 150,000 to 200,000 clones, around four fifths of them seen just once. Sequencing input: peripheral blood. Every receptor here comes from a woman in her 30s with acute or convalescent COVID-19. CDR3s include the opening cysteine and the closing phenylalanine or tryptophan. A D gene is named only where the DNA matches it firmly. The size entry is marked missing in some rows and otherwise reads once, few, many or a size class.

cdr3_length clone_size j_call d_call v_call cdr3_aa cdr3_nt
15 - TRBJ2-3 TRBD1 TRBV28 CASTKTGGAADTQYF TGTGCCAGCACCAAGACAGGGGGCGCCGCAGATACGCAGTATTTT
13 - TRBJ2-3 - TRBV5-1 CASSLAGLDTQYF TGCGCCAGCAGCTTGGCAGGGTTAGATACGCAGTATTTT
14 - TRBJ1-2 TRBD1 TRBV5-1 CASSPRDRAGGYTF TGCGCCAGCAGCCCCCGGGACAGGGCCGGGGGCTACACCTTC
14 - TRBJ2-2 TRBD2 TRBV7-7 CASGAGGDTGELFF TGTGCCAGCGGCGCGGGAGGCGACACCGGGGAGCTGTTTTTT
18 - TRBJ2-5 TRBD2 TRBV14 CASSQVGLAGDYQETQYF TGTGCCAGCAGCCAAGTCGGACTAGCGGGAGATTACCAAGAGACCCAGTACTTC
15 - TRBJ2-3 TRBD1 TRBV28 CASSLDRASTDTQYF TGTGCCAGCAGTTTAGACAGGGCTAGCACAGATACGCAGTATTTT
15 - TRBJ1-4 TRBD1 TRBV7-9 CASSATGTGGEKLFF TGTGCCAGCAGCGCTACCGGGACAGGGGGAGAAAAACTGTTTTTT
12 few TRBJ1-4 - TRBV3-1/TRBV3-2 CASQGLEEKLFF TGTGCCAGCCAGGGCCTAGAAGAAAAACTGTTTTTT
13 - TRBJ2-7 - TRBV7-2 CASSQGGLYEQYF TGTGCCAGCAGCCAGGGAGGACTCTACGAGCAGTACTTC
18 - TRBJ1-3 - TRBV7-6 CASSLIRGTASSGNTIYF TGTGCCAGCAGCTTAATTCGTGGGACTGCAAGCTCTGGAAACACCATATATTTT
13 once TRBJ1-2 TRBD1 TRBV28 CASSGPGTGSYAF TGTGCCAGCAGCGGCCCCGGGACAGGGTCATATGCCTTC
15 - TRBJ2-1 - TRBV28 CASSPPPGGRNEQFF TGTGCCAGCAGTCCTCCGCCAGGGGGGAGGAATGAGCAGTTCTTC
14 - TRBJ1-1 - TRBV9 CASSVGHLNTEAFF TGTGCCAGCAGCGTCGGACATTTGAACACTGAAGCTTTCTTT
15 once TRBJ2-2 TRBD1 TRBV15 CATSLYQGETGELFF TGTGCCACCAGCCTTTACCAGGGGGAGACCGGGGAGCTGTTTTTT
16 - TRBJ1-5 TRBD1 TRBV30 CAWSQLGTESNQPQHF TGTGCCTGGAGTCAACTAGGGACAGAAAGCAATCAGCCCCAGCATTTT
14 - TRBJ1-2 - TRBV9 CASSGRDKIYGYTF TGTGCCAGCAGCGGCCGGGACAAGATTTATGGCTACACCTTC
13 once TRBJ2-7 TRBD1 TRBV5-1 CASSLTGGYEQYF TGCGCCAGCAGCTTGACAGGGGGCTACGAGCAGTACTTC
15 - TRBJ2-7 TRBD1 TRBV28 CASTFSGTGHYEQYF TGTGCCAGCACTTTCTCCGGGACAGGGCACTACGAGCAGTACTTC
12 few TRBJ2-7 - TRBV10-1 CASSESHRVQYF TGCGCCAGCAGTGAGTCACACAGGGTGCAGTACTTC
16 once TRBJ2-3 TRBD2 TRBV11-2 CASSSGLAGGADTQYF TGTGCCAGCAGCTCTGGACTAGCGGGGGGGGCAGATACGCAGTATTTT
14 - TRBJ1-1 - TRBV4-3 CASSRKGGITEAFF TGCGCCAGCAGCCGCAAAGGCGGGATAACTGAAGCTTTCTTT
15 - TRBJ1-6 TRBD1 TRBV30 CAWSVRTGGNSPLHF TGTGCCTGGAGTGTACGGACAGGAGGGAATTCACCCCTCCACTTT
15 - TRBJ2-1 TRBD2 TRBV29-1 CSAPTTSGAYNEQFF TGCAGCGCTCCAACAACTAGCGGGGCTTACAATGAGCAGTTCTTC
14 - TRBJ1-1 - TRBV10-1 CASRGGRGDTEAFF TGCGCCAGCAGGGGGGGGCGCGGCGACACTGAAGCTTTCTTT
16 - TRBJ2-5 TRBD2 TRBV5-1 CASSTSGTSTQETQYF TGCGCCAGCAGCACGTCCGGGACTAGCACACAAGAGACCCAGTACTTC
16 - TRBJ1-4 - TRBV13 CASSSRLWGRDEKLFF TGTGCCAGCAGCTCCCGCTTGTGGGGCCGGGATGAAAAACTGTTTTTT
14 many TRBJ1-1 - TRBV5-1 CASSLVGKNTEAFF TGCGCCAGCAGCTTGGTCGGGAAGAACACTGAAGCTTTCTTT
14 - TRBJ1-2 - TRBV30 CAWQYKGVLQGYTF TGTGCCTGGCAATACAAAGGGGTACTTCAGGGCTACACCTTC
16 - TRBJ1-3 TRBD1 TRBV11-2 CASSQTRTGVGNTIYF TGTGCCAGCAGCCAAACCAGGACAGGGGTTGGAAACACCATATATTTT
16 - TRBJ1-3 - TRBV7-2 CASSLLGAGPGNTIYF TGTGCCAGCAGCTTATTAGGGGCAGGGCCAGGAAACACCATATATTTT
16 - TRBJ2-7 TRBD1 TRBV6-6 CASSYDWGQNSYEQYF TGTGCCAGCAGTTACGACTGGGGACAGAACTCCTACGAGCAGTACTTC
16 - TRBJ1-3 - TRBV9 CASSVVGRNSGNTIYF TGTGCCAGCAGCGTAGTCGGCAGGAACTCTGGAAACACCATATATTTT
12 - TRBJ2-5 - TRBV29-1 CSVVSRSETQYF TGCAGCGTTGTTAGCCGTTCGGAGACCCAGTACTTC
13 - TRBJ1-6 - TRBV29-1 CSVADGERTPLHF TGCAGCGTTGCAGATGGCGAGCGGACACCCCTCCACTTT
14 - TRBJ2-7 TRBD1 TRBV19 CASTPGQGPYEQYF TGTGCCAGTACCCCGGGACAGGGGCCCTACGAGCAGTACTTC
13 - TRBJ2-7 - TRBV6-5 CASSFDSHYEQYF TGTGCCAGCAGTTTCGACAGCCACTACGAGCAGTACTTC
13 - TRBJ1-5 - TRBV2 CASNGGGLQPQHF TGTGCCAGCAATGGTGGGGGCCTTCAGCCCCAGCATTTT
11 - TRBJ1-4 - TRBV6-5 CASSSDEKLFF TGTGCCAGCAGCTCCGATGAAAAACTGTTTTTT
13 - TRBJ2-7 - TRBV15 CATSLGAPYEQYF TGTGCCACCAGCTTAGGGGCCCCCTACGAGCAGTACTTC
14 - TRBJ2-7 - TRBV6-5 CASSYSDREYEQYF TGTGCCAGCAGTTACTCAGACAGAGAATACGAGCAGTACTTC
16 - TRBJ2-3 TRBD1 TRBV3-1/TRBV3-2 CASSQVSGGAPDTQYF TGTGCCAGCAGCCAAGTTTCAGGGGGCGCGCCAGATACGCAGTATTTT
13 - TRBJ2-7 - TRBV11-2 CASSLATRYEQYF TGTGCCAGCAGCTTAGCTACCCGCTACGAGCAGTACTTC
15 - TRBJ1-4 TRBD1 TRBV30 CAWGTGIATNEKLFF TGTGCCTGGGGGACAGGAATTGCAACTAATGAAAAACTGTTTTTT
10 - TRBJ2-3 - TRBV20-1 CSALRDTQYF TGCAGTGCTCTTAGAGATACGCAGTATTTT
14 - TRBJ2-5 - TRBV7-8 CASSLGRRQETQYF TGTGCCAGCAGCTTAGGCAGGCGACAAGAGACCCAGTACTTC
14 - TRBJ1-1 - TRBV19 CATRQVGVNTEAFF TGTGCCACCAGACAGGTTGGGGTGAACACTGAAGCTTTCTTT
15 once TRBJ1-1 - TRBV28 CASSPPWRRAREAFF TGTGCCAGCAGTCCCCCCTGGCGGAGAGCGCGTGAAGCTTTCTTT
15 - TRBJ2-3 TRBD2 TRBV19 CASSIGAGGTDTQYF TGTGCCAGTAGTATAGGAGCGGGGGGCACAGATACGCAGTATTTT
13 - TRBJ2-7 - TRBV27 CASSFTTGYEQYF TGTGCCAGCAGTTTTACCACAGGGTACGAGCAGTACTTC